This TCR beta chain emerged from a study of T cell responses to AZD1222 COVID-19 vaccine. Regarding the study as a whole: The study sampled repertoires only after the peak T cell response. The study identified only five or six AZD1222 recipients as seropositive at baseline. The donor cohort was predominantly white British with a female majority, and clonal diversity may have been underestimated.

In germline, CDR1 is SGHTA, CDR2 FQGNSA. The CDR3 runs to 15 residues. V was clipped by 3 bases and J by 4 bases, with 14 bases between them. Method: immunoSEQ multiplex PCR; TCRdb's copy keeps in-frame clones and lacks some. This sample has about 68,000 clones, with about nine tenths found just once. Concerning this clone: Its antigen is not known.

The sequencing used peripheral blood, collected on day 0 of AZD1222 vaccination. The gene calls are TRBV7-2 and TRBJ2-3; D is ambiguous. The receptor comes from an adult in good health. In DNA, the CDR3 is TGTGCCAGCAGCTTCAGTGGCGCTCGTGCAGATACGCAGTATTTT. It is translated as CASSFSGARADTQYF.